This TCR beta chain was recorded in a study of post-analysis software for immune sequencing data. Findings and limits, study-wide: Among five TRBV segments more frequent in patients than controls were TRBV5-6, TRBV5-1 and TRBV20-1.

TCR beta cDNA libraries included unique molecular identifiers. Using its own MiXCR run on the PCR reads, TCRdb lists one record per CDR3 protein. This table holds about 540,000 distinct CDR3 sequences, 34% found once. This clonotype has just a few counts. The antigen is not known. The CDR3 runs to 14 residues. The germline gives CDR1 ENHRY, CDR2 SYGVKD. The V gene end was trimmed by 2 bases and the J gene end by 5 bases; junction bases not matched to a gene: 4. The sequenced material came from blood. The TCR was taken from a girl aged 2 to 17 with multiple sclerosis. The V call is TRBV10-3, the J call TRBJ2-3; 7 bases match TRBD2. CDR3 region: CAISEATSVDTQYF. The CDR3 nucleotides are TGTGCCATCAGTGAGGCAACTAGCGTAGATACGCAGTATTTT.